What follows is one TCR beta chain and its context. The data were taken from a study of CD8+CD57+ T cells in acquired aplastic anemia. CDR3 and TCR beta VDJ profiling relied on genomic DNA as the template. One entry per CDR3 protein results from TCRdb running MiXCR on the reads. This table has some 290,000 distinct CDR3 sequences, 56% appearing once. The CDR3 has 16 residues. Germline V gene sequence: CDR1 DFQATT, CDR2 SNEGSKA (reference sequence). J was trimmed by 3 bases and V by 2 bases; bases with no gene match: 6. Sequencing was carried out using sorted CD4+, CD8+, or CD8+CD57+ T cells (not recorded which) from PBMCs. The clonotype comes from a human donor with severe aplastic anemia or a healthy control (not recorded which). The chain recombines TRBV20-1 with TRBJ2-1; 11 bases line up with TRBD2. CDR3 protein: CSARLLAGGDYNEQFF. CDR3 DNA sequence: TGCAGTGCTAGACTCCTAGCGGGAGGCGACTACAATGAGCAGTTCTTC.